This entry lists 30 T cell receptor beta chains sequenced from one sample in a study of T cell repertoires in cytomegalovirus infection. TCRdb passed the reads through MiXCR, listing each CDR3 protein once. The sample contains around 280,000 distinct CDR3 sequences, roughly 13% of which appear only once. Sequencing was carried out using PBMCs. Source of these receptors: a human donor in good health (CMV status not recorded). Some clones in this sample may be carry-over from other donors' samples.

The rearrangement links TRBV20-1 to TRBJ2-7; unclear D gene. Germline V gene data show CDR1 as DFQATT and CDR2 as SNEGSKA (reference sequence). V dropped 7 bases and J dropped 0 bases, with 10 bases sitting between them. The CDR3 extends over 12 amino acids. The CDR3 region is CSVHPSSYEQYF. Written as DNA, the CDR3 is TGCAGTGTTCACCCGAGCTCCTACGAGCAGTACTTC.

This clonotype was counted only a few times. The chain recombines TRBV20-1 with TRBJ1-1; possible D gene TRBD1, 6 bases. This CDR3 has 13 amino acids. Germline V CDR1 and CDR2: DFQATT, SNEGSKA (reference sequence). V lost 6 bases to trimming and J lost 1 base, with 12 bases between them. The CDR3 spells CSAGKDRNTEAFF. The CDR3 DNA is TGCAGTGCCGGAAAGGACAGGAACACTGAAGCTTTCTTT.

The V gene is TRBV9, the J gene TRBJ2-1; tentatively, D is TRBD1 (5 bases). The CDR3 loop spans 10 amino acids. Between the trimmed V and J ends, which lost 3 bases and 10 bases, there was a span of 5 bases. Germline V gene lookup returns CDR1 SGDLS and CDR2 YYNGEE. The CDR3 spells CASSGTEQFF. CDR3 bases: TGTGCCAGCAGCGGGACAGAGCAGTTCTTC. Full variable domain (rest looked up from reference TRBV9 and TRBJ2-1): DSGVTQTPKHLITATGQRVTLRCSPRSGDLSVYWYQQSLDQGLQFLIQYYNGEERAKGNILERFSAQQFPDLHSELNLSSLELGDSALYFCASSGTEQFFGPGTRLTVL.

This clonotype has more than one count but fewer than ten. The chain uses TRBV11-2 and TRBJ2-3; D unresolved. Germline V gives CDR1 SGHAT, CDR2 FQNNGV. Trimming left V 5 bases short and J 2 bases short, with 8 bases between. The CDR3 length is 13 residues. The CDR3 region is CASSHGVTDTQYF. For the CDR3, the DNA is TGTGCCAGCAGCCATGGGGTCACAGATACGCAGTATTTT.

This clonotype was seen at least ten times. CDR3 in amino acids: CASSLGGGFNTIYF. CDR3 coding DNA: TGTGCCAGCAGCTTAGGGGGAGGCTTTAACACCATATATTTT. This chain joins TRBV7-8 and TRBJ1-3; D is undetermined. The V end was cut by 1 base, the J end by 7 bases, with 11 bases between. The CDR3 loop spans 14 amino acids. Germline V gene data show CDR1 as SGHVS and CDR2 as FQNEAQ. The variable domain in full, completed from reference TRBV7-8 and TRBJ1-3, reads GAGVSQSPRYKVAKRGQDVALRCDPISGHVSLFWYQQALGQGPEFLTYFQNEAQLDKSGLPSDRFFAERPEGSVSTLKIQRTQQEDSAVYLCASSLGGGFNTIYFGEGSWLTVV.

This clonotype was detected ten times or more. The chain has TRBV7-2 and TRBJ2-5; 7 nucleotides match TRBD1. The CDR3 spans 13 residues. The germline V gene has CDR1 SGHTA and CDR2 FQGNSA. The J segment lost 5 bases and the V segment lost 5 bases, leaving 5 bases of the junction unmatched. CDR3 residues: CASSPDRVETQYF. The CDR3 DNA is TGTGCCAGCAGCCCCGACAGGGTCGAGACCCAGTACTTC.

This clonotype was recorded at least ten times. The chain recombines TRBV7-2 with TRBJ2-5; the D call may be TRBD1 or TRBD2 (6 bases each). Germline V gives CDR1 SGHTA, CDR2 FQGNSA. There are 13 residues in the CDR3. V lost 8 bases, J lost 2 bases, and 12 bases lay in between. The CDR3 bases are TGTGCCAGCGGGAGGACAGCACAAGAGACCCAGTACTTC. As protein: CASGRTAQETQYF.

The rearrangement links TRBV29-1 to TRBJ2-5; possible D gene TRBD2, 5 bases. The V end lost 6 bases, the J end lost 4 bases, and 9 bases lay between the germline ends. The CDR3 covers 11 residues. Germline V gene lookup returns CDR1 SQVTM and CDR2 ANQGSEA. The CDR3 reads CSVGAGETQYF. For the CDR3, the DNA is TGCAGCGTAGGCGCGGGAGAGACCCAGTACTTC.

This sequence joins TRBV13 and TRBJ1-1; 7 bases align to TRBD1. V was pared by 4 bases and J by 3 bases, with 20 bases of the junction left unmatched. CDR3 length: 19 amino acids. CDR1 is PRHDT, CDR2 FYEKMQ, per germline (reference sequence). The DNA of the CDR3 is TGTGCCAGCAGCTACTTTGGGCTGTTAGGGGGCGCAGTAGACACTGAAGCTTTCTTT. This translates into CASSYFGLLGGAVDTEAFF.

This clonotype was seen repeatedly, ten times or more. The rearrangement links TRBV7-2 to TRBJ1-1; D might be TRBD1 (6 bases). Trimming removed 5 bases at V and 8 bases at J, with 12 bases between. The V gene's germline CDR1 is SGHTA and CDR2 FQGNSA. CDR3 length equals 12 residues. The CDR3 is CASSGTGREAFF. The CDR3 DNA reads TGTGCCAGCAGCGGAACAGGGAGGGAAGCTTTCTTT.

The chain uses TRBV9 and TRBJ2-1, with 11 bases identical to TRBD2. The CDR3 contains 18 residues. Trimming at V came to 0 bases and at J to 4 bases, leaving 9 bases not matched to a gene. From germline, CDR1 is SGDLS and CDR2 YYNGEE. In nucleotides, the CDR3 is TGTGCCAGCAGCGTAGCCTTGAGCGGGACTAGCGGATACAATGAGCAGTTCTTC. Protein: CASSVALSGTSGYNEQFF.

This clonotype came up a few times. The V and J genes are TRBV6-2 or TRBV6-3 and TRBJ2-5; possible D gene TRBD1, 5 bases. The germline V and J ends were trimmed by 0 bases and 8 bases, with 16 bases remaining between them. Germline V gives CDR1 MNHEY, CDR2 SVGEGT. The CDR3 runs 15 residues. The CDR3 is CASSYSTVLRETQYF. The CDR3 DNA follows: TGTGCCAGCAGTTACTCGACAGTGCTAAGAGAAACCCAGTACTTC.

This clonotype was detected ten times or more. The rearrangement links TRBV7-2 to TRBJ2-7, with TRBD2 matching over 14 bases. The V and J ends lost 4 bases and 6 bases, in that order; junction bases with no gene match: 8. Germline loops: CDR1 SGHTA, CDR2 FQGNSA. The CDR3 contains 16 residues. CDR3 sequence reads: CASSSGTSGRRGEQYF. Written as DNA, the CDR3 is TGTGCCAGCAGCTCCGGGACTAGCGGGAGACGTGGCGAGCAGTACTTC.

The gene calls are TRBV6-5 and TRBJ1-1; D is unclear. Between the trimmed V and J ends, which lost 6 bases and 1 base, there was a span of 9 bases. Germline loops: CDR1 MNHEY, CDR2 SVGAGI. The CDR3 covers 13 residues. CDR3 residues: CASRRLGNTEAFF. Here the CDR3 DNA reads TGTGCCAGCAGGCGACTGGGGAACACTGAAGCTTTCTTT.

This clonotype was seen only a few times. The rearrangement joins TRBV2 to TRBJ2-7, with 8 positions matching TRBD2. The CDR3 has 14 residues. The junction had 7 bases not matched to a gene; V was cut back by 8 bases and J by 1 base. Germline CDR1 and CDR2: SNHLY and FYNNEI. Written as DNA, the CDR3 is TGTGCCAGCGGGGCGGGGGGCCGATCCTACGAGCAGTACTTC. Translating it yields CASGAGGRSYEQYF. Together with reference TRBV2 and TRBJ2-7, the CDR3 gives the full variable domain: EPEVTQTPSHQVTQMGQEVILRCVPISNHLYFYWYRQILGQKVEFLVSFYNNEISEKSEIFDDQFSVERPDGSNFTLKIRSTKLEDSAMYFCASGAGGRSYEQYFGPGTRLTVT.

This clonotype was detected ten times or more. The rearrangement joins TRBV28 to TRBJ2-5; no definite D call. Trimming stripped 3 bases from V and 4 bases from J, with 15 bases between. The CDR3 runs 15 residues. Germline lookup yields CDR1 MDHEN and CDR2 SYDVKM. DNA of the CDR3: TGTGCCAGCAGTTTCGTTTCTGAGTGGGTAGAGACCCAGTACTTC. As protein: CASSFVSEWVETQYF.

At least ten counts were recorded for this clonotype. The chain recombines TRBV7-2 with TRBJ2-4; 8 nucleotides match TRBD2. This CDR3 is built from 14 residues. The V segment lost 7 bases and the J segment 1 base; nucleotides outside the gene matches: 3. Germline-derived CDR1 and CDR2 are SGHTA and FQGNSA. The CDR3 spells CASTGGRAKNIQYF. The CDR3 bases are TGTGCCAGCACCGGCGGGAGGGCCAAAAACATTCAGTACTTC.

This clonotype was counted many times. The genes are TRBV7-9 and TRBJ1-1; 11 nucleotides match TRBD1. This CDR3 contains 14 residues. V shed 4 bases, J shed 4 bases, and the junction held 2 bases outside the gene matches. The germline gives CDR1 SEHNR, CDR2 FQNEAQ (reference sequence). CDR3 loop: CASSSGTGGTEAFF. The CDR3 nucleotides read TGTGCCAGCAGCTCCGGGACAGGGGGCACTGAAGCTTTCTTT.

This clonotype was picked up a small number of times. V is TRBV12-3 or TRBV12-4 and J is TRBJ1-2; the D gene is possibly TRBD1 (5 bases). The CDR3 loop spans 16 amino acids. Trimming shortened V by 5 bases and J by 2 bases, and 18 bases separated the two germline ends. The CDR3, as DNA: TGTGCCAGCAGTCGGGGCAGTAGGGTGGGAAACTATGGCTACACCTTC. It is translated as CASSRGSRVGNYGYTF.

Many counts were recorded for this clonotype. The chain has TRBV12-3 or TRBV12-4 and TRBJ2-1; 7 bases are a match to TRBD1. This CDR3 comprises 16 residues. The V gene end was trimmed by 6 bases and the J gene end by 5 bases; junction bases not matched to a gene: 13. CDR3 DNA sequence: TGTGCCAGCAGCCCGACTGCTACGACAGGGAACAATGAGCAGTTCTTC. Encoded protein: CASSPTATTGNNEQFF.

V gene TRBV6-2 or TRBV6-3 combines with J gene TRBJ1-5, with a tentative D call TRBD1 (6 bases). Deletions cut 7 bases from V and 5 bases from J, with 18 bases between. The CDR3 runs to 15 residues. Germline-derived CDR1 and CDR2 are MNHEY and SVGEGT. The CDR3 nucleotides read TGTGCCAGCACTAGCTTCCGACAGGACTATCAGCCCCAGCATTTT. This encodes CASTSFRQDYQPQHF.

The table lists this clonotype with many counts. V and J are TRBV7-6 and TRBJ1-1, with 10 bases that match TRBD1. The CDR3 sequence is 17 residues long. The V gene end was trimmed by 3 bases and the J gene end by 5 bases; junction bases not matched to a gene: 12. Germline loops: CDR1 SGHVS, CDR2 FNYEAQ. CDR3 sequence: CASSLTGTGVLGTEAFF. CDR3 bases: TGTGCCAGCAGCTTGACCGGGACAGGGGTTTTAGGAACTGAAGCTTTCTTT.

The chain uses TRBV11-2 and TRBJ1-2, with 8 nucleotides matching TRBD1. Germline lookup yields CDR1 SGHAT and CDR2 FQNNGV. The V gene end was trimmed by 1 base and the J gene end by 1 base; junction bases not matched to a gene: 2. CDR3 length: 15 amino acids. The chain's CDR3 is CASSLADRDNYGYTF. In nucleotides, the CDR3 is TGTGCCAGCAGCTTAGCGGACAGGGATAACTATGGCTACACCTTC.

V and J are TRBV5-1 and TRBJ2-1; TRBD2 agrees at 12 bases. The length of the CDR3 is 19 residues. V was pared by 1 base and J by 3 bases, with 11 bases of the junction left unmatched. From germline, CDR1 is SGHRS and CDR2 YFSETQ. The CDR3: CASSLTLAGGNRGYNEQFF. The DNA for the CDR3 is TGCGCCAGCAGCTTGACTCTAGCGGGAGGGAACAGGGGCTACAATGAGCAGTTCTTC. Together with reference TRBV5-1 and TRBJ2-1, the CDR3 gives the full variable domain: KAGVTQTPRYLIKTRGQQVTLSCSPISGHRSVSWYQQTPGQGLQFLFEYFSETQRNKGNFPGRFSGRQFSNSRSEMNVSTLELGDSALYLCASSLTLAGGNRGYNEQFFGPGTRLTVL.

There are many counts of this clonotype. The rearrangement links TRBV7-2 to TRBJ2-1, with D possibly matching TRBD2 (7 bases). Germline V gene data show CDR1 as SGHTA and CDR2 as FQGNSA. The CDR3 spans 15 residues. V was trimmed by 7 bases and J by 4 bases, leaving 17 bases between them. The CDR3 loop reads CASTQRGGRYNEQFF. Here the CDR3 DNA reads TGTGCCAGCACCCAAAGGGGGGGCAGATACAATGAGCAGTTCTTC. The full variable domain, in which reference TRBV7-2 and TRBJ2-1 provide the parts outside the CDR3, is GAGVSQSPSNKVTEKGKDVELRCDPISGHTALYWYRQSLGQGLEFLIYFQGNSAPDKSGLPSDRFSAERTGGSVSTLTIQRTQQEDSAVYLCASTQRGGRYNEQFFGPGTRLTVL.

Ten or more counts support this clonotype. The rearrangement uses TRBV7-9 and TRBJ2-5; no reliable D call. This CDR3 contains 15 residues. The V end was cut by 2 bases, the J end by 5 bases, with 15 bases between. Per germline, CDR1 SEHNR and CDR2 FQNEAQ (reference sequence). The CDR3 DNA is TGTGCCAGCAGCTTATTGGGCGGCTCCATGGAGACCCAGTACTTC. Its protein product is CASSLLGGSMETQYF.

This clonotype was recorded a few times. V gene TRBV25-1 combines with J gene TRBJ2-5, with D unresolved. This CDR3 spans 10 amino acids. With 8 bases removed from V and 5 bases from J, the gap between germline ends came to 6 bases. CDR1 and CDR2 (germline): MGHDK, SYGVNS. The CDR3 here is CASESETQYF. The CDR3 bases are TGTGCCAGCGAGAGTGAGACCCAGTACTTC.

CDR3 nucleotides: TGCAGTGGTTGGGGAGACAATGAGCAGTTCTTC. Its translation: CSGWGDNEQFF. The V gene is TRBV29-1, the J gene TRBJ2-1, with a weak D call TRBD2 (5 bases). The CDR3 runs 11 residues. Looked up from germline, CDR1 is SQVTM and CDR2 is ANQGSEA.

The V gene is TRBV28, the J gene TRBJ2-1; no definite D call. The germline gives CDR1 MDHEN, CDR2 SYDVKM. The CDR3 sequence is 13 residues long. Trimming removed 3 bases from V and 12 bases from J, with 15 bases in between. The CDR3 region has the DNA TGTGCCAGCAGTTTTGGCACCCGGCTAGGGCAGTTCTTC. Its translation is CASSFGTRLGQFF.

This clonotype was picked up many times. The chain links TRBV7-2 to TRBJ2-7; a possible D gene is TRBD2 (5 bases). V was cut by 3 bases and J by 2 bases, with 14 bases left in between. The CDR3 has 15 amino acids. Germline CDR1 and CDR2: SGHTA and FQGNSA. CDR3: CASSFSSGAPYEQYF. In nucleotides, the CDR3 is TGTGCCAGCAGCTTTTCGAGCGGAGCACCCTACGAGCAGTACTTC.